Each of the 17 T cell receptor beta chains below was sequenced from the same sample in a study of CD8 T cells in ankylosing spondylitis. Each CDR3 protein gets one entry after TCRdb re-called the 5' RACE reads with MiXCR. The sample has about 250,000 distinct CDR3 sequences; 18% are singletons. Sequencing was done on a sample of blood, either unsorted or a sorted T cell fraction (not recorded which). All receptors come from a male donor with ankylosing spondylitis or in good health (not recorded which).

CDR3 amino acids: CAISESVGAYEQYF. The DNA of the CDR3 is TGTGCCATCAGTGAGTCCGTGGGAGCCTACGAGCAGTACTTC. V and J are TRBV10-3 and TRBJ2-7; a weak D match, TRBD2 (5 bases). The CDR3 totals 14 residues. In germline, CDR1 is ENHRY, CDR2 SYGVKD. Trimming cost V 0 bases and J 2 bases, with 8 bases left between them.

This clonotype showed up many times. The chain uses TRBV29-1 and TRBJ2-5; 11 positions match TRBD2. The trim removed 2 bases at V and 1 base at J, leaving 12 bases unmatched. The germline CDR1 and CDR2 sequences are SQVTM and ANQGSEA. The CDR3 has 18 residues. CDR3 protein: CSVELGQTSGSSQETQYF. The CDR3 DNA sequence: TGCAGCGTTGAATTGGGTCAAACTAGCGGGAGCTCCCAAGAGACCCAGTACTTC. The variable domain in full, completed from reference TRBV29-1 and TRBJ2-5, reads SAVISQKPSRDICQRGTSLTIQCQVDSQVTMMFWYRQQPGQSLTLIATANQGSEATYESGFVIDKFPISRPNLTFSTLTVSNMSPEDSSIYLCSVELGQTSGSSQETQYFGPGTRLLVL.

This clonotype was seen more than once but under ten times. This chain connects TRBV7-9 to TRBJ2-1; D remains unclear. V dropped 2 bases and J dropped 3 bases, with 8 bases sitting between them. CDR1 and CDR2 (germline): SEHNR, FQNEAQ (reference sequence). CDR3 length: 14 amino acids. CDR3 in amino acids: CASSLSSLYNEQFF. CDR3 sequence (DNA): TGTGCCAGCAGCTTATCCAGTCTCTACAATGAGCAGTTCTTC.

The genes are TRBV12-3 or TRBV12-4 and TRBJ1-5; D may be TRBD1 (5 bases). V gave up 7 bases and J gave up 4 bases, with 14 bases separating them. The CDR3 loop spans 14 amino acids. CDR3 sequence: CASTPSDRNQPQHF. The CDR3 DNA sequence: TGTGCCAGCACGCCTTCCGACAGAAATCAGCCCCAGCATTTT.

The chain uses TRBV9 and TRBJ2-7; 8 nucleotides match TRBD2. There are 14 residues in the CDR3. Germline V CDR1 and CDR2: SGDLS, YYNGEE. The trim removed 4 bases at V and 2 bases at J, leaving 5 bases unmatched. The CDR3 protein is CASSILADPYEQYF. DNA of the CDR3: TGTGCCAGCAGCATACTAGCGGACCCCTACGAGCAGTACTTC.

V usage is TRBV6-1 and J usage is TRBJ2-7; 8 nucleotides match TRBD1. Germline trimming cut 5 bases from V and 3 bases from J; bases unmatched to any gene: 3. The CDR3 length is 13 residues. CDR1 and CDR2 from the germline V gene are MNHNS and SASEGT. CDR3 region: CASSPDRGYEQYF. The CDR3 DNA sequence: TGTGCCAGCAGTCCAGACAGGGGCTACGAGCAGTACTTC.

This clonotype was seen many times. This rearrangement joins TRBV29-1 to TRBJ2-1; 8 nucleotides agree with TRBD2. The germline V gene encodes CDR1 SQVTM and CDR2 ANQGSEA. This CDR3 comprises 14 residues. Unmatched junction bases numbered 2, after V lost 2 bases and J lost 2 bases. In nucleotides, the CDR3 is TGCAGCGTTGAATCGGGACTAGCCTACAATGAGCAGTTCTTC. Encoded protein: CSVESGLAYNEQFF.

This clonotype was counted between two and nine times. The V and J genes are TRBV11-2 and TRBJ2-3, with 16 positions matching TRBD2. CDR3 size: 19 residues. Per germline, CDR1 SGHAT and CDR2 FQNNGV. J was trimmed by 0 bases and V by 8 bases; bases with no gene match: 11. CDR3 nucleotides: TGTGCCAGCTGCTCCGGGACTAGCGGGAGGGAAATAAGCACAGATACGCAGTATTTT. It codes for CASCSGTSGREISTDTQYF. The complete variable domain, with remaining parts taken from reference TRBV11-2 and TRBJ2-3, reads EAGVAQSPRYKIIEKRQSVAFWCNPISGHATLYWYQQILGQGPKLLIQFQNNGVVDDSQLPKDRFSAERLKGVDSTLKIQPAKLEDSAVYLCASCSGTSGREISTDTQYFGPGTRLTVL.

This clonotype was found a few times. The genes are TRBV20-1 and TRBJ2-1; TRBD2 matches 11 bases. There are 15 residues in the CDR3. With V trimmed by 0 bases and J by 10 bases, 8 bases remained unmatched. Germline V gene data show CDR1 as DFQATT and CDR2 as SNEGSKA (reference sequence). CDR3: CSARDGLAGGLEQFF. In nucleotides, the CDR3 is TGCAGTGCTAGAGACGGGCTAGCGGGAGGATTGGAGCAGTTCTTC.

The V call is TRBV20-1, the J call TRBJ2-5; TRBD2 agrees at 11 bases. This CDR3 contains 18 residues. Germline V lookup: CDR1 DFQATT, CDR2 SNEGSKA (reference sequence). J gave up 0 bases and V 1 base, and 10 bases lay outside the gene matches. CDR3 sequence (DNA): TGCAGTGCTAGAGGTTTTAGCGGGAGGGACAATTACCAAGAGACCCAGTACTTC. Translation: CSARGFSGRDNYQETQYF.

This clonotype has a count of ten or more. Its ends do not fully match the called genes, so a read error is possible. The chain links TRBV7-9 to TRBJ2-7; D possibly corresponds to TRBD1 (6 bases). The germline V gene encodes CDR1 SEHNR and CDR2 FQNEAQ (reference sequence). CDR3 size: 14 residues. In DNA, the CDR3 is TGCGCCAGCAGCTTGGGGGCAGGCTCCTACGAGCAGTACTTC. Amino acid sequence: CASSLGAGSYEQYF.

This clonotype was detected only a few times. The rearrangement links TRBV12-3 or TRBV12-4 to TRBJ2-7; D ambiguous. The length of the CDR3 is 12 residues. Trimming stripped 4 bases from V and 6 bases from J, with 10 bases between. The CDR3 here is CASSSLKSEQYF. In DNA form, the CDR3 reads TGTGCCAGCAGTTCCTTGAAAAGCGAGCAGTACTTC.

J is TRBJ2-7 and V is TRBV12-3 or TRBV12-4, with D possibly TRBD1 on 5 matching bases. V was cut by 5 bases and J by 6 bases, with 8 bases left in between. This CDR3 has 11 amino acids. The CDR3 DNA sequence: TGTGCCAGCAGTCAGGGCCCCGAGCAGTACTTC. It translates to CASSQGPEQYF.

This clonotype appeared a few times. The chain is built from TRBV12-3 or TRBV12-4 and TRBJ1-2, with TRBD1 matching over 10 bases. The CDR3 is 12 amino acids. The J segment lost 14 bases and the V segment lost 5 bases, leaving 8 bases of the junction unmatched. CDR3 in DNA: TGTGCCAGCAGTCCCGGGACAGGGGTCCTTACCTTC. It translates to CASSPGTGVLTF.

This sequence joins TRBV20-1 and TRBJ2-7; the D is unclear. Germline values: CDR1 DFQATT, CDR2 SNEGSKA (reference sequence). Trimming stripped 5 bases from V and 3 bases from J, with 8 bases between. There are 11 residues in the CDR3. CDR3 in amino acids: CSARPSYEQYF. CDR3 DNA sequence: TGCAGTGCTCGCCCTAGCTACGAGCAGTACTTC.

The DNA for the CDR3 is TGTGCCAGCAGTTTGTCCGGGACAGCAAACACCGGGGAGCTGTTTTTT. The encoded protein is CASSLSGTANTGELFF. V and J are TRBV27 and TRBJ2-2, with 7 bases lining up with TRBD1. Germline CDR1 is MNHEY and CDR2 is SMNVEV (reference sequence). The CDR3 extends over 16 amino acids. The ends lost 3 bases at V and 2 bases at J; junction bases unmatched: 6.

This clonotype showed up many times. This chain connects TRBV29-1 to TRBJ2-1; TRBD2 matches 8 bases. The CDR3 consists of 16 residues. Germline CDR1 SQVTM, CDR2 ANQGSEA. V dropped 2 bases and J dropped 9; count of bases not matched to a gene: 15. The CDR3 loop reads CSVEYMEGLEVGEQFF. The CDR3 DNA is TGCAGCGTTGAATATATGGAGGGACTAGAGGTCGGTGAGCAGTTCTTC.